This TCR beta chain was retrieved from a study of spatial heterogeneity in lung cancer. Turning to the study itself: Where available, sequencing covered follow-up PBMC samples, taken at a median of around two years after resection.

Time point denoted: blood at routine non-recurrence follow-up after resection. Study results and caveats: Tumor TCRs that were ubiquitous and expanded showed up in blood more at resection than follow-up.

This clonotype was counted many times. Its antigen is unidentified. TCRdb ran MiXCR on the 5' RACE reads and lists one entry per CDR3 protein. The profile shows just over 70,000 distinct CDR3 sequences, approximately 9% of them singletons. The TCR comes from a female donor with early-stage non-small cell lung cancer. This material consisted of PBMCs, taken at follow-up.

The CDR3 DNA sequence: TGCGCCAGCAATTCCGGGACAGCATATAATTCACCCCTCCACTTT. It encodes CASNSGTAYNSPLHF. The chain carries TRBV10-2 and TRBJ1-6; 7 nucleotides line up with TRBD1. CDR3 length equals 15 residues. Germline CDR1 reads WSHSY; CDR2 reads SAAADI. V dropped 7 bases and J dropped 4; count of bases not matched to a gene: 7.